A single sample gave rise to the 20 T cell receptor beta chains below, sequenced in a study of blood T cells in healthy people across ages. Primers used in a second PCR of about 6 to 11 cycles were a sample-barcoded 5' primer and a J-beta primer mix. Each CDR3 protein is one row after TCRdb ran MiXCR on the 5' RACE reads. Among 700,000 or so distinct CDR3 sequences listed, 22% were seen once. Sequencing was done on a sample of blood. All receptors come from a man aged 70-80 years in good health.

The chain uses TRBV7-2 and TRBJ2-3; D unresolved. Trimming removed 1 base at V and 7 bases at J, with 6 bases between. In germline, CDR1 is SGHTA, CDR2 FQGNSA. The CDR3 is 12 residues long. Written as DNA, the CDR3 is TGTGCCAGCAGCTTAGATGTTTATACGCAGTATTTT. This translates into CASSLDVYTQYF.

This chain connects TRBV5-1 to TRBJ1-5, with 9 bases aligning to TRBD1. The CDR3 has 14 amino acids. Germline trimming cut 4 bases from V and 4 bases from J; bases unmatched to any gene: 3. The V gene's germline CDR1 is SGHRS and CDR2 YFSETQ. The CDR3 loop is CASSIGTGNQPQHF. The CDR3 DNA is TGCGCCAGCAGCATAGGGACAGGGAATCAGCCCCAGCATTTT.

CDR3 coding DNA: TGTGCCAGCAGCGCGAGGGACAGGGGGCGTTTGGGTGAAGCTTTCTTT. It translates to CASSARDRGRLGEAFF. The chain is built from TRBV9 and TRBJ1-1; TRBD1 aligns across 12 bases. Germline values: CDR1 SGDLS, CDR2 YYNGEE. V lost 3 bases to trimming and J lost 7 bases; unmatched junction nucleotides: 10. This CDR3 is built from 16 residues.

This chain connects TRBV14 to TRBJ2-2; D is tentatively TRBD1 or TRBD2 (5 bases each). Trimming shortened V by 6 bases and J by 6 bases, and 11 bases separated the two germline ends. CDR1 and CDR2 (germline): SGHDN, FVKESK. The CDR3 spans 13 residues. CDR3 loop: CASRPSGPGELFF. CDR3 nucleotides: TGTGCCAGCAGACCCTCGGGACCCGGGGAGCTGTTTTTT.

This chain connects TRBV7-2 to TRBJ1-2, with D uncertain. Trimming took 0 bases from V and 6 from J, leaving 8 bases between them. Germline CDR1 and CDR2: SGHTA and FQGNSA. This CDR3 has 13 amino acids. The CDR3: CASSLARMDGYTF. The CDR3 nucleotides are TGTGCCAGCAGCTTAGCGCGGATGGATGGCTACACCTTC.

The V and J genes are TRBV6-1 and TRBJ2-7; unclear D gene. This CDR3 is 14 amino acids long. Trimming stripped 7 bases from V and 2 bases from J, with 15 bases between. Per germline, CDR1 MNHNS and CDR2 SASEGT. The CDR3 reads CASTLTLVTYEQYV. In DNA form, the CDR3 reads TGTGCCAGCACCCTTACCCTCGTTACCTACGAGCAGTACGTC.

This sequence joins TRBV5-1 and TRBJ2-3; perhaps TRBD1 as D (6 bases). CDR1 and CDR2 from the germline V gene are SGHRS and YFSETQ. The CDR3 is 16 amino acids. V lost 0 bases and J 1 base, leaving 12 bases between the germline ends. Written as DNA, the CDR3 is TGCGCCAGCAGCTTGGAGGGGGACCTTCGCACAGATACGCAGTATTTT. Residues: CASSLEGDLRTDTQYF.

This clonotype was recorded a few times. The conserved closing phenylalanine or tryptophan is absent in this CDR3, likely reflecting a read error. The V and J genes are TRBV4-1 and TRBJ2-5; TRBD1 agrees at 7 bases. The CDR3 contains 15 residues. Per germline, CDR1 MGHRA and CDR2 YSYEKL. Written as DNA, the CDR3 is TGCGCCAGCAGCCAAACACAGGGGCTCCAAGAGGCCCAGTACCTC. Translated, it gives CASSQTQGLQEAQYL.

This sequence joins TRBV3-1 and TRBJ2-6; 7 bases are shared with TRBD1. Germline V CDR1 and CDR2: LGHDT, YNNKEL (reference sequence). V was pared by 3 bases and J by 5 bases, with 7 bases of the junction left unmatched. The CDR3 is 16 residues long. The CDR3 region has the DNA TGTGCCAGCAGCCAGGATCGGACAGGACGGGCCAACGTCCTGACTTTC. Translated, it gives CASSQDRTGRANVLTF.

The chain uses TRBV14 and TRBJ2-5; the D gene is possibly TRBD1 (6 bases). The V gene's germline CDR1 is SGHDN and CDR2 FVKESK. This CDR3 spans 14 amino acids. V was clipped by 5 bases and J by 1 base, with 11 bases between them. The CDR3 region has the DNA TGTGCCAGCAGCAAAATCAGGGGCCAAGAGACCCAGTACTTC. This encodes CASSKIRGQETQYF.

The sample holds many counts of this clonotype. The chain has TRBV6-5 and TRBJ2-3, with a possible D match to TRBD1 (6 bases). The CDR3 runs 15 residues. V was trimmed by 6 bases and J by 4 bases, leaving 17 bases between them. Germline V gives CDR1 MNHEY, CDR2 SVGAGI. The CDR3 here is CASSRSQGSPDTQYF. In DNA, the CDR3 is TGTGCCAGCAGCCGAAGCCAGGGGAGCCCAGATACGCAGTATTTT.

This clonotype occurred a few times. J is TRBJ1-2 and V is TRBV6-5, with D tentatively TRBD1 (6 bases). V was cut by 6 bases and J by 5 bases, with 16 bases left in between. There are 14 residues in the CDR3. Per the germline V gene, CDR1 is MNHEY and CDR2 is SVGAGI. Written as DNA, the CDR3 is TGTGCCAGCAGCAACAGGGTACAGAAGTATGGCTACACCTTC. Protein sequence: CASSNRVQKYGYTF.

The sample holds a few counts of this clonotype. The chain recombines TRBV6-6 with TRBJ2-7; 11 bases map to TRBD1. Germline V gene lookup returns CDR1 MNHNY and CDR2 SVGAGI (reference sequence). The length of the CDR3 is 14 residues. V was clipped by 5 bases and J by 2 bases; unmatched bases: 2. For the CDR3, the DNA is TGTGCCAGCAGTGGACAGGGGGCCCCCTACGAGCAGTACTTC. Its protein is CASSGQGAPYEQYF.

The table lists this clonotype with a few counts. This rearrangement joins TRBV5-1 to TRBJ2-5; 7 nucleotides align to TRBD1. CDR3 length: 17 amino acids. The ends lost 0 bases at V and 1 base at J; junction bases unmatched: 9. Germline CDR1 SGHRS, CDR2 YFSETQ. CDR3 nucleotides: TGCGCCAGCAGCTTGGGCCCACAGGGGTCGGGCCAAGAGACCCAGTACTTC. Translating it yields CASSLGPQGSGQETQYF.

The chain has TRBV3-1 and TRBJ1-1, with D hard to call. The CDR3 is 13 amino acids. V shed 1 base and J shed 4 bases, with 7 bases lying between them. CDR1 and CDR2 from the germline V gene are LGHDT and YNNKEL (reference sequence). CDR3 amino acids: CASSQAAATEAFF. DNA for the CDR3: TGTGCCAGCAGCCAAGCTGCAGCCACTGAAGCTTTCTTT. The full variable domain, its missing parts supplied by reference TRBV3-1 and TRBJ1-1, is DTAVSQTPKYLVTQMGNDKSIKCEQNLGHDTMYWYKQDSKKFLKIMFSYNNKELIINETVPNRFSPKSPDKAHLNLHINSLELGDSAVYFCASSQAAATEAFFGQGTRLTVV.

The chain combines TRBV5-1 with TRBJ1-2; D is possibly TRBD1 (5 bases). V shed 0 bases and J shed 4 bases, with 13 bases lying between them. The CDR3 spans 15 residues. Germline V CDR1 and CDR2: SGHRS, YFSETQ. The CDR3 DNA is TGCGCCAGCAGCTTGGAACGGGGCAGATCCTATGGCTACACCTTC. Its protein product is CASSLERGRSYGYTF.

The chain uses TRBV7-9 and TRBJ2-1; 8 bases fit TRBD2. V shed 3 bases, J shed 4 bases, and the junction held 11 bases outside the gene matches. Germline CDR1 is SEHNR and CDR2 is FQNEAQ (reference sequence). The CDR3 has 17 amino acids. The CDR3, as DNA: TGTGCCAGCAGCTTTGTGACGGGAGGGCTTTCTTACAATGAGCAGTTCTTC. Translating gives CASSFVTGGLSYNEQFF.

The V and J genes are TRBV20-1 and TRBJ2-3; TRBD1 might be the D (5 bases). The V gene lost 0 bases and the J gene lost 4 bases, with 23 bases spanning the gap. The CDR3 has 18 amino acids. Germline assignment: CDR1 DFQATT and CDR2 SNEGSKA (reference sequence). CDR3 coding DNA: TGCAGTGCTAGAGATCGAAGATTGGGGCGCCTCCGGTCAGATACGCAGTATTTT. Translated: CSARDRRLGRLRSDTQYF.

This clonotype was seen a handful of times. This rearrangement joins TRBV11-3 to TRBJ2-1; D assignment may be TRBD1 or TRBD2 (5 bases each). This CDR3 region has 14 residues. Trimming removed 1 base from V and 7 bases from J, with 11 bases in between. Germline CDR1 is SGHNT and CDR2 is YENEEA. CDR3 sequence: CASSLGLEGNEQFF. The CDR3 DNA reads TGTGCCAGCAGCTTAGGGCTTGAGGGGAATGAGCAGTTCTTC.

This clonotype was counted a few times. The chain combines TRBV28 with TRBJ2-7; the match to TRBD1 covers 8 bases. The CDR3 length is 15 residues. V shed 6 bases, J shed 2 bases, and the junction held 9 bases outside the gene matches. Germline loops: CDR1 MDHEN, CDR2 SYDVKM. DNA of the CDR3: TGTGCCAGCAGAACCCCGACAGGGGCAGCCTACGAGCAGTACTTC. Translating gives CASRTPTGAAYEQYF.